The rows below give T cell receptor beta chains drawn from one sample of a study of monozygotic twins with cystic fibrosis. The method was immunoSEQ multiplex PCR; TCRdb's version includes in-frame clones alone and lacks a portion of them. The table lists about 20,000 clones, more than 80% of them singletons. The sequenced sample was blood. These receptors were collected from a girl aged 2-15 years with cystic fibrosis. The CDR3 runs from the conserved cysteine through the conserved F or W. A D gene is named only where the DNA matches it firmly. Size is stated for part of the rows, as once, few or many counts, or as a class when the clone is expanded.

J gene: TRBJ1-1
D gene: -
clone size: -
V gene: TRBV6-6
CDR3 DNA: TGTGCCAGCAGTTATAGGTTAGAAACGGCGAACACTGAAGCTTTCTTT
CDR3 protein: CASSYRLETANTEAFF

J gene: TRBJ2-3
D gene: -
clone size: -
V gene: TRBV5-6
CDR3 DNA: TGTGCCAGCAGCCGGTCGGTGGGGGTGAGGGGCACAGATACGCAGTATTTT
CDR3 protein: CASSRSVGVRGTDTQYF

J gene: TRBJ1-3
D gene: -
clone size: large
V gene: TRBV5-4
CDR3 DNA: TGTGCCAGCACCTCGTACCGGCCAGGGAGGGGAGGAAACACCATATATTTT
CDR3 protein: CASTSYRPGRGGNTIYF

J gene: TRBJ1-6
D gene: -
clone size: -
V gene: TRBV5-4
CDR3 DNA: TGTGCCAGCAGCTTACAAGCTGGGGGCGCGGGTTCACCCCTCCACTTT
CDR3 protein: CASSLQAGGAGSPLHF

J gene: TRBJ2-7
D gene: TRBD2
clone size: -
V gene: TRBV5-4
CDR3 DNA: TGTGCCAGCAGCCCTGGACTAGTCGGCTACGAGCAGTACTTC
CDR3 protein: CASSPGLVGYEQYF

J gene: TRBJ2-7
D gene: TRBD1
clone size: -
V gene: TRBV6-5
CDR3 DNA: TGTGCCAGCAGTTATTTCGACAGGGGTTACGAGCAGTACTTC
CDR3 protein: CASSYFDRGYEQYF

J gene: TRBJ2-3
D gene: -
clone size: -
V gene: TRBV28
CDR3 DNA: TGTGCCAGCAGTCTTGAGGCACTAGGGATAGATACGCAGTATTTT
CDR3 protein: CASSLEALGIDTQYF

J gene: TRBJ2-7
D gene: TRBD1
clone size: -
V gene: TRBV6-5
CDR3 DNA: TGTGCCAGCAGTTCGGGACAGGGAAAATACGAGCAGTACTTC
CDR3 protein: CASSSGQGKYEQYF

J gene: TRBJ1-5
D gene: TRBD1
clone size: -
V gene: TRBV5-5
CDR3 DNA: TGTGCCAGCAGCCCGACAGGGGGAAATAGCAATCAGCCCCAGCATTTT
CDR3 protein: CASSPTGGNSNQPQHF

J gene: TRBJ1-2
D gene: TRBD1
clone size: -
V gene: TRBV5-4
CDR3 DNA: TGTGCCAGCAGCAGGACAGGGGTTTCTTCCGCTAACTATGGCTACACCTTC
CDR3 protein: CASSRTGVSSANYGYTF

J gene: TRBJ2-3
D gene: -
clone size: -
V gene: TRBV10-2
CDR3 DNA: TGCGCCAGCAGTGAAGTGGGACCAGATACGCAGTATTTT
CDR3 protein: CASSEVGPDTQYF

J gene: TRBJ2-5
D gene: TRBD2
clone size: -
V gene: TRBV9
CDR3 DNA: TGTGCCAGCAGCGGACCTCCGGGACTAGCCGCGGAGACCCAGTACTTC
CDR3 protein: CASSGPPGLAAETQYF

J gene: TRBJ2-7
D gene: -
clone size: -
V gene: TRBV18
CDR3 DNA: TGTGCCAGCTCACCGGGCCCCGGACCCTACGAGCAGTACTTC
CDR3 protein: CASSPGPGPYEQYF

J gene: TRBJ2-7
D gene: -
clone size: few
V gene: TRBV7-2
CDR3 DNA: TGTGCCAGCAGCTTAAAAGGGTTCGGCTACGAGCAGTACTTC
CDR3 protein: CASSLKGFGYEQYF

J gene: TRBJ2-7
D gene: -
clone size: -
V gene: TRBV10-3
CDR3 DNA: TGTGCCATCAGTGAGCATGGTCAGTCGGGTGAGCAGTACTTC
CDR3 protein: CAISEHGQSGEQYF

J gene: TRBJ2-5
D gene: -
clone size: -
V gene: TRBV11-2
CDR3 DNA: TGTGCCAGCAGCCTGGGGGGGGCACAAGAGACCCAGTACTTC
CDR3 protein: CASSLGGAQETQYF

J gene: TRBJ1-2
D gene: TRBD1
clone size: -
V gene: TRBV19
CDR3 DNA: TGTGCCAGTAGTCTCCGGGACAGATCTTACTACACCTTC
CDR3 protein: CASSLRDRSYYTF

J gene: TRBJ1-5
D gene: -
clone size: once
V gene: TRBV5-8
CDR3 DNA: TGTGCCAGCAGCTCAGGGGTTGAGAGCAATCAGCCCCAGCATTTT
CDR3 protein: CASSSGVESNQPQHF

J gene: TRBJ2-3
D gene: TRBD2
clone size: -
V gene: TRBV19
CDR3 DNA: TGTGCCAGTAGTATTGGTCCGTCATTGCGGGGGGCGAGGGATACGCAGTATTTT
CDR3 protein: CASSIGPSLRGARDTQYF

J gene: TRBJ2-3
D gene: -
clone size: -
V gene: TRBV6-6
CDR3 DNA: TGTGCCAGCAGTTACTCGGTCCGGGACAGCACAGATACGCAGTATTTT
CDR3 protein: CASSYSVRDSTDTQYF

J gene: TRBJ1-3
D gene: -
clone size: -
V gene: TRBV9
CDR3 DNA: TGTGCCAGCAGCGTAGAAGCCTCTGGAAACACCATATATTTT
CDR3 protein: CASSVEASGNTIYF

J gene: TRBJ1-2
D gene: -
clone size: -
V gene: TRBV19
CDR3 DNA: TGTGCCAGTAAAACGGGGGCAAGAGGCTACACCTTC
CDR3 protein: CASKTGARGYTF

J gene: TRBJ1-1
D gene: TRBD1
clone size: -
V gene: TRBV6-5
CDR3 DNA: TGTGCCAGCATCAAACAGGGGGTAAGCACTGAAGCTTTCTTT
CDR3 protein: CASIKQGVSTEAFF

J gene: TRBJ2-1
D gene: TRBD2
clone size: -
V gene: TRBV19
CDR3 DNA: TGTGCCAGTAGTATCGGGGGGGACTACCATCTACTAGAGCAGTTCTTC
CDR3 protein: CASSIGGDYHLLEQFF

J gene: TRBJ1-1
D gene: -
clone size: -
V gene: TRBV29-1
CDR3 DNA: TGCAGCGTTCTCCTGACGGCGAACACTGAAGCTTTCTTT
CDR3 protein: CSVLLTANTEAFF

J gene: TRBJ2-1
D gene: -
clone size: -
V gene: TRBV19
CDR3 DNA: TGTGCCAGTAGTATCGGAGGTTACAATGAGCAGTTCTTC
CDR3 protein: CASSIGGYNEQFF

J gene: TRBJ2-6
D gene: -
clone size: -
V gene: TRBV9
CDR3 DNA: TGTGCCAGCAGCAAATTGGGGATGTCTGGGGCCAACGTCCTGACTTTC
CDR3 protein: CASSKLGMSGANVLTF

J gene: TRBJ2-2
D gene: TRBD2
clone size: -
V gene: TRBV29-1
CDR3 DNA: TGCAGCGTTGAATTGTGGGAGGGCTCGGTCACCGGGGAGCTGTTTTTT
CDR3 protein: CSVELWEGSVTGELFF

J gene: TRBJ2-7
D gene: -
clone size: -
V gene: TRBV5-6
CDR3 DNA: TGTGCCAGCAGCTTATATGGGGGCGGGGGCCCGCAATACGAGCAGTACTTC
CDR3 protein: CASSLYGGGGPQYEQYF

J gene: TRBJ2-1
D gene: -
clone size: -
V gene: TRBV5-1
CDR3 DNA: TGCGCCAGCAGGCCAGAATCCCTCGGGGTTGAGCAGTTCTTC
CDR3 protein: CASRPESLGVEQFF

J gene: TRBJ2-3
D gene: TRBD2
clone size: -
V gene: TRBV2
CDR3 DNA: TGTGCCAGCAGTGAAGCGTTTATAGTAGCGGGGGCCCGAGATACGCAGTATTTT
CDR3 protein: CASSEAFIVAGARDTQYF

J gene: TRBJ2-1
D gene: TRBD2
clone size: -
V gene: TRBV7-9
CDR3 DNA: TGTGCCAGCAGCATGGGACTAGCGGAAAACAATGAGCAGTTCTTC
CDR3 protein: CASSMGLAENNEQFF

J gene: TRBJ2-1
D gene: -
clone size: -
V gene: TRBV7-2
CDR3 DNA: TGTGCCAGCAGCACTACACCGGATACAGCCTACAATGAGCAGTTCTTC
CDR3 protein: CASSTTPDTAYNEQFF

J gene: TRBJ2-1
D gene: -
clone size: -
V gene: TRBV27
CDR3 DNA: TGTGCCAGCTCTCAACGGAATGAGCAGTTCTTC
CDR3 protein: CASSQRNEQFF

J gene: TRBJ2-1
D gene: -
clone size: -
V gene: TRBV30
CDR3 DNA: TGTGCCTACGACCGAAAATACAATGAGCAGTTCTTC
CDR3 protein: CAYDRKYNEQFF

J gene: TRBJ1-1
D gene: -
clone size: -
V gene: TRBV6-1
CDR3 DNA: TGTGCCAGCAGCTACAAGAGTGAGAACACTGAAGCTTTCTTT
CDR3 protein: CASSYKSENTEAFF

J gene: TRBJ1-2
D gene: TRBD1
clone size: -
V gene: TRBV5-6
CDR3 DNA: TGTGCCAGCAGCTTCGGGGGACAGACCTATGGCTACACCTTC
CDR3 protein: CASSFGGQTYGYTF

J gene: TRBJ2-7
D gene: TRBD2
clone size: -
V gene: TRBV6-1
CDR3 DNA: TGTGCCAGCAGTGAAAGTGGGGGTGGGACTAGCGGGTTCTACGAGCAGTACTTC
CDR3 protein: CASSESGGGTSGFYEQYF

J gene: TRBJ1-2
D gene: -
clone size: -
V gene: TRBV5-1
CDR3 DNA: TGCGCCAGCAGCTTGGTGTTTTCTCATGGGGGCCCGGAGGACGGCTACACCTTC
CDR3 protein: CASSLVFSHGGPEDGYTF

J gene: TRBJ1-5
D gene: TRBD1
clone size: -
V gene: TRBV6-1
CDR3 DNA: TGTGCCAGCCTTGTCGGACAGGGAAGTCAGCCCCAGCATTTT
CDR3 protein: CASLVGQGSQPQHF

J gene: TRBJ2-7
D gene: -
clone size: -
V gene: TRBV28
CDR3 DNA: TGTGCCAGCAGTGAAAGGGTAGGCGAGCAGTACTTC
CDR3 protein: CASSERVGEQYF

J gene: TRBJ2-1
D gene: -
clone size: -
V gene: TRBV4-1
CDR3 DNA: TGCGCCAGCAGCCAAGGAGCGAAGACAGGGAGGTACAATGAGCAGTTCTTC
CDR3 protein: CASSQGAKTGRYNEQFF

J gene: TRBJ2-3
D gene: TRBD2
clone size: -
V gene: TRBV5-1
CDR3 DNA: TGCGCCAGCAGCCCGACTAGCGGGGGCCCAGATACGCAGTATTTT
CDR3 protein: CASSPTSGGPDTQYF

J gene: TRBJ2-7
D gene: -
clone size: -
V gene: TRBV9
CDR3 DNA: TGTGCCAGCAGCGTAGAACTGAGCTCCTACGAGCAGTACTTC
CDR3 protein: CASSVELSSYEQYF

J gene: TRBJ2-3
D gene: TRBD2
clone size: -
V gene: TRBV9
CDR3 DNA: TGTGCCAGCAGCGCGGGACTAGTTGTGGATACGCAGTATTTT
CDR3 protein: CASSAGLVVDTQYF

J gene: TRBJ1-1
D gene: TRBD1
clone size: once
V gene: TRBV6-1
CDR3 DNA: TGTGCCAGCAGTGGGGACAGTTGGAACACTGAAGCTTTCTTT
CDR3 protein: CASSGDSWNTEAFF

J gene: TRBJ1-5
D gene: -
clone size: -
V gene: TRBV2
CDR3 DNA: TGTGCCAGCAGTGGAGCGGTAGGGTCGATGTTGCAGCCCCAGCATTTT
CDR3 protein: CASSGAVGSMLQPQHF

J gene: TRBJ2-5
D gene: -
clone size: -
V gene: TRBV4-1
CDR3 DNA: TGCGCCAGCAGCCAAGCCTCGACAGAAGGCCAAGAGACCCAGTACTTC
CDR3 protein: CASSQASTEGQETQYF

J gene: TRBJ1-2
D gene: -
clone size: -
V gene: TRBV5-6
CDR3 DNA: TGTGCCAGCAGCTCCTCCGGGACGGATTATGGCTACACCTTC
CDR3 protein: CASSSSGTDYGYTF

J gene: TRBJ1-1
D gene: -
clone size: -
V gene: TRBV2
CDR3 DNA: TGTGCCAGCAGAGGCGATCGGACTGAAGCTTTCTTT
CDR3 protein: CASRGDRTEAFF

J gene: TRBJ1-1
D gene: -
clone size: -
V gene: TRBV2
CDR3 DNA: TGTGCCAGCACTGGATGGGGCGGGAACACTGAAGCTTTCTTT
CDR3 protein: CASTGWGGNTEAFF

J gene: TRBJ2-1
D gene: TRBD2
clone size: -
V gene: TRBV13
CDR3 DNA: TGTGCCAGCAGCTACTTAGCGGGAGGCAATGAGCAGTTCTTC
CDR3 protein: CASSYLAGGNEQFF

J gene: TRBJ1-1
D gene: -
clone size: -
V gene: TRBV4-1
CDR3 DNA: TGCGCCAGCAGCCAGCCCGACGATGGACCGTTGAACACTGAAGCTTTCTTT
CDR3 protein: CASSQPDDGPLNTEAFF